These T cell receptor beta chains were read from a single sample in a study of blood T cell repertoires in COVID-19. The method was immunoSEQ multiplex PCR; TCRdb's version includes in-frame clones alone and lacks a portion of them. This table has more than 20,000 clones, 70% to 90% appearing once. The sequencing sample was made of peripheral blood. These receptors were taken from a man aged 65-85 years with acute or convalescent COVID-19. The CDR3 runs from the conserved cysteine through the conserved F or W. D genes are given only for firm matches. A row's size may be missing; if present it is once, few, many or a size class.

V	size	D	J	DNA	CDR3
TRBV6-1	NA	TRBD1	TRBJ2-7	TGTGCCAGCAGTGAAGCCCGGACAGGGCTGATGAGCGAGCAGTACTTC	CASSEARTGLMSEQYF
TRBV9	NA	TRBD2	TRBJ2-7	TGTGCCAGCAGCCCTTCGACTAGCGGGCGATCCTACGAGCAGTACTTC	CASSPSTSGRSYEQYF
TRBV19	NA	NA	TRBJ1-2	TGTGCCAGTAGTACCACAGGGATAGGGGGATTTTATGGCTACACCTTC	CASSTTGIGGFYGYTF
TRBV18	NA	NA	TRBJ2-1	TGTGCCAGCTCACCCGGGTTTGGAAATGAGCAGTTCTTC	CASSPGFGNEQFF
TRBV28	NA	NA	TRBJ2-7	TGTGCCAGCAGTTTCACGTCAGAGGGCCCCGAGTACTTC	CASSFTSEGPEYF
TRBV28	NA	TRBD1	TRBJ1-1	TGTGCCAGCAGTTTAGCGGACAGGGGGCCTTACACTGAAGCTTTCTTT	CASSLADRGPYTEAFF
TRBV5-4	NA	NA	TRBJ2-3	TGTGCCAGCAACGCCCCCAGGACAGATACGCAGTATTTT	CASNAPRTDTQYF
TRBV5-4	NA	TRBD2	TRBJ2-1	TGTGCCAGCAGAGCGGGACTACCCTCCTACAATGAGCAGTTCTTC	CASRAGLPSYNEQFF
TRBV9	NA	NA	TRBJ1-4	TGTGCCAGCAGCCCAGAATACCGGGCCCGAGGGAGTGAAAAACTGTTTTTT	CASSPEYRARGSEKLFF
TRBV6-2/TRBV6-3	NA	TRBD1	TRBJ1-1	TGTGCCAGCAGTACCGACAGGGGTTCTGAAGCTTTCTTT	CASSTDRGSEAFF
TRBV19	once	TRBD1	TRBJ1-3	TGTGCCAGTAGGACGAATCTTCCGGGACAGGGCAGGTACACCATATATTTT	CASRTNLPGQGRYTIYF
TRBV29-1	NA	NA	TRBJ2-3	TGCAGCGCAGACCCTGGCGCGGGACTTGATACGCAGTATTTT	CSADPGAGLDTQYF
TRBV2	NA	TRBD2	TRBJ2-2	TGTGCCAGTCGGGGACTAGCGGGACCGGGGGAGCTGTTTTTT	CASRGLAGPGELFF
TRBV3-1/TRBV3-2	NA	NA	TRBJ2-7	TGTGCCAGCAGTAACCTGGCCGGGTTTGAGCAGTACTTC	CASSNLAGFEQYF
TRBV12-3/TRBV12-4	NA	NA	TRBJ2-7	TGTGCCAGCAGCACGCCTACGCAGCAGTACTTC	CASSTPTQQYF
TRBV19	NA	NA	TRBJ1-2	TGTGCCAGTAGTATTTCGGGCAGGGGCAACTATGGCTACACCTTC	CASSISGRGNYGYTF
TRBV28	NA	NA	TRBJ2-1	TGTGCCAGCAGTAACGGACTGGAGGAAGGGAATAATGAGCAGTTCTTC	CASSNGLEEGNNEQFF
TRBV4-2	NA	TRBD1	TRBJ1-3	TGTGCCAGCAGCCAAGCCGGGACAGGAATAAACACCATATATTTT	CASSQAGTGINTIYF
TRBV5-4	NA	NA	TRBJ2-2	TGTGCCAGCAGCCCGCCCTACCGGGCCGGGGAGCTGTTTTTT	CASSPPYRAGELFF
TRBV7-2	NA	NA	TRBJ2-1	TGTGCCAGCAGCTCGCAGGGTTACAATGAGCAGTTCTTC	CASSSQGYNEQFF
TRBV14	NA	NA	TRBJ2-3	TGTGCCAGCAGCCAAGGATCGGGGTACGCAAATACGCAGTATTTT	CASSQGSGYANTQYF
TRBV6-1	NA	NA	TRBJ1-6	TGTGCCAGCAGTGAATTCAGGGCAGATTCACCCCTCCACTTT	CASSEFRADSPLHF